This T cell receptor (beta chain) was identified during a study of cytomegalovirus exposure and HLA in healthy donors. The PCR used 60 Vbeta and 13 Jbeta primers. Repertoires were generated with immunoSEQ multiplex PCR, while TCRdb's copy carries only in-frame clones and drops some. The sample lists just over 150,000 clones, 65% to 90% occurring once. This clone was picked up one time. Trimming cost V 0 bases and J 12 bases; bases outside gene matches: 11. Germline V gene sequence: CDR1 SGHRS, CDR2 YFSETQ. CDR3 length equals 15 residues. Sequencing was done on a sample of PBMCs. The V gene is TRBV5-1, the J gene TRBJ2-1; 8 bases agree with TRBD1. The origin of this receptor is a woman aged 45-60 years in good health and CMV-seropositive. The CDR3 DNA follows: TGCGCCAGCAGCTTGGAAGGACAGGGCACACTAGGGCAGTTCTTC. Its translation is CASSLEGQGTLGQFF.